A single sample gave rise to the 9 T cell receptor beta chains below, sequenced in a study of blood T cell repertoires in COVID-19. The table came from immunoSEQ multiplex PCR; TCRdb's copy has only in-frame clones and leaves some out. The sample lists over 95,000 clones, more than 85% occurring once. The sample was peripheral blood. The receptor source for this set is a human donor with acute or convalescent COVID-19. The donor label of this sample is uncertain.

The chain carries TRBV6-1 and TRBJ2-5, with 7 bases fitting TRBD2. The CDR3 runs 16 residues. CDR1 MNHNS and CDR2 SASEGT come from the germline V gene. Trimming at V came to 2 bases and at J to 4 bases, leaving 10 bases not matched to a gene. CDR3: CASSEFPTSSGETQYF. The CDR3 DNA follows: TGTGCCAGCAGTGAATTCCCGACTAGCTCGGGAGAGACCCAGTACTTC.

This chain joins TRBV5-8 and TRBJ2-7; 14 bases match TRBD2. This CDR3 is 16 amino acids long. Germline CDR1 is SGHTS and CDR2 is YDEGEE. V gave up 3 bases and J gave up 5 bases; unmatched junction bases: 7. CDR3 coding DNA: TGTGCCAGCAGCTCACTCGGGACTAGCGGGGGTAACGAGCAGTACTTC. Protein: CASSSLGTSGGNEQYF.

The rearrangement links TRBV7-2 to TRBJ2-1, with 8 bases identical to TRBD2. The germline V gene encodes CDR1 SGHTA and CDR2 FQGNSA. This CDR3 has 17 amino acids. The V segment lost 1 base and the J segment 10 bases; nucleotides outside the gene matches: 15. CDR3 bases: TGTGCCAGCAGCTTAGGAGGGGGACTAGGAGGCCCAAGGGAGCAGTTCTTC. It translates to CASSLGGGLGGPREQFF.

The chain combines TRBV3-1 (or the pseudogene TRBV3-2) with TRBJ2-5; the D is unclear. The CDR3 loop spans 12 amino acids. V was clipped by 0 bases and J by 6 bases, with 5 bases between them. Germline assignment: CDR1 LGHDT and CDR2 YNNKEL (reference sequence). In DNA form, the CDR3 reads TGTGCCAGCAGCCAAGATCTACAGACCCAGTACTTC. Translating gives CASSQDLQTQYF.

The chain combines TRBV2 with TRBJ2-4, with 12 bases fitting TRBD2. J gave up 0 bases and V 5 bases, and 2 bases lay outside the gene matches. The CDR3 runs to 16 residues. Germline values: CDR1 SNHLY, CDR2 FYNNEI. The CDR3 nucleotides are TGTGCCAGCAGTTTGGGACTAGCGGGAGCCAAAAACATTCAGTACTTC. Translating gives CASSLGLAGAKNIQYF.

This chain links TRBV5-4 with TRBJ2-5; TRBD2 matches 8 bases. The CDR3 consists of 17 residues. Trimming at V came to 5 bases and at J to 1 base, leaving 13 bases not matched to a gene. Germline V gene lookup returns CDR1 SGHNT and CDR2 YYREEE (reference sequence). The CDR3 loop is CASRSGVASGPQETQYF. CDR3 bases: TGTGCCAGCAGATCGGGGGTTGCTAGCGGGCCCCAAGAGACCCAGTACTTC.

The table lists this clone with a few counts. This chain uses TRBV3-1 (or the pseudogene TRBV3-2) with TRBJ1-3, with D perhaps TRBD1 (5 bases). Trimming removed 4 bases from V and 0 bases from J, with 7 bases in between. This CDR3 comprises 14 residues. Germline V gene lookup returns CDR1 LGHDT and CDR2 YNNKEL (reference sequence). The chain's CDR3 is CASSRQSSGNTIYF. The DNA for the CDR3 is TGTGCCAGCAGCCGACAGAGCTCTGGAAACACCATATATTTT.

This chain uses TRBV19 with TRBJ1-3; maybe TRBD1 (5 bases). CDR1 and CDR2 (germline): LNHDA, SQIVND (reference sequence). The CDR3 has 15 amino acids. The germline V and J ends were trimmed by 6 bases and 0 bases, with 12 bases remaining between them. The CDR3 protein is CASRGGIVSGNTIYF. For the CDR3, the DNA is TGTGCCAGTAGGGGGGGGATCGTCTCTGGAAACACCATATATTTT.

The V gene is TRBV2, the J gene TRBJ1-5; weak D call: TRBD1 (6 bases). V was clipped by 8 bases and J by 7 bases, with 15 bases between them. The CDR3 spans 13 residues. Germline loops: CDR1 SNHLY, CDR2 FYNNEI. The DNA for the CDR3 is TGTGCCAGCGGGGGCGGAGAAGGGCAGCCCCAGCATTTT. Protein sequence: CASGGGEGQPQHF.